Below are 23 T cell receptor beta chains sequenced from a single sample in a study of CD8 T cells in ankylosing spondylitis. Antigen specificity for these receptors is unknown. TCRdb reprocessed the 5' RACE reads via MiXCR and lists one record per CDR3 protein. The data show 800,000 to 900,000 distinct CDR3 sequences, with approximately 12% seen just once and more than 0.5% held by the top ten. Findings of the study overall: Made up of eight highly homologous variants, a TCR beta motif appeared characteristic of ankylosing spondylitis blood.

What was sequenced was blood, either unsorted or a sorted T cell fraction (not recorded which). Receptors were obtained from a male donor with ankylosing spondylitis.

This clonotype was counted ten times or more. The chain links TRBV7-2 to TRBJ2-1, with D uncertain. The CDR3 extends over 15 amino acids. The ends were cut back, 1 base at V and 1 base at J, with 8 bases in the middle. Germline-derived CDR1 and CDR2 are SGHTA and FQGNSA. The CDR3 loop reads CASSLDSLSYNEQFF. The CDR3 DNA follows: TGTGCCAGCAGCTTAGACAGCCTTTCCTACAATGAGCAGTTCTTC.

There are a few counts of this clonotype. This chain uses TRBV27 with TRBJ1-6; TRBD1 matches at 10 bases. The CDR3 has 18 amino acids. From germline, CDR1 is MNHEY and CDR2 SMNVEV (reference sequence). V lost 6 bases to trimming and J lost 10 bases; unmatched junction nucleotides: 18. CDR3: CASSPALPYRDRGSPLHF. In DNA form, the CDR3 reads TGTGCCAGCAGCCCAGCGCTACCCTACCGGGACAGGGGATCACCCCTCCACTTT.

The CDR3 sequence: CASSQVSLAGNYGYTF. The DNA of the CDR3 is TGTGCCAGCAGCCAAGTGTCCCTTGCCGGAAACTATGGCTACACCTTC. The J gene is TRBJ1-2, the V gene TRBV3-1; D not resolved. The germline V gene encodes CDR1 LGHDT and CDR2 YNNKEL (reference sequence). The CDR3 has 16 amino acids. V lost 1 base and J lost 2, with 14 bases in between.

The chain employs TRBV15 and TRBJ1-4; D is undetermined. This CDR3 contains 13 residues. V lost 1 base to trimming and J lost 7 bases, with 7 bases between them. The germline V gene encodes CDR1 LNHNV and CDR2 YYDKDF (reference sequence). As DNA, the CDR3 is TGTGCCACCAGCAGAGGTTTCGGTGAAAAACTGTTTTTT. This translates into CATSRGFGEKLFF.

The chain links TRBV20-1 to TRBJ1-5; tentative D call: TRBD1 (5 bases). CDR1 is DFQATT, CDR2 SNEGSKA, per germline (reference sequence). This CDR3 spans 15 amino acids. Trimming cost V 0 bases and J 0 bases, with 9 bases left between them. CDR3 sequence reads: CSARDLGASNQPQHF. CDR3 bases: TGCAGTGCTAGAGATCTAGGGGCTAGCAATCAGCCCCAGCATTTT.

The chain couples TRBV11-2 to TRBJ2-1; D may be TRBD2 (6 bases). The CDR3 has 17 residues. CDR1 SGHAT and CDR2 FQNNGV come from the germline V gene. Trimming left V 5 bases short and J 0 bases short, with 17 bases between. The CDR3 loop is CASSTKAGTSSYNEQFF. The CDR3 DNA reads as TGTGCCAGCAGCACAAAGGCGGGAACAAGCTCCTACAATGAGCAGTTCTTC.

A few counts support this clonotype. V gene TRBV9 combines with J gene TRBJ2-1; the D is unclear. CDR1 and CDR2 from the germline V gene are SGDLS and YYNGEE. This CDR3 spans 14 amino acids. Trimming took 0 bases from V and 7 from J, leaving 11 bases between them. CDR3 amino acids: CASSVDPLGNEQFF. The CDR3 DNA reads TGTGCCAGCAGCGTAGACCCTCTAGGGAATGAGCAGTTCTTC.

The CDR3, as DNA: TGTGCCAGCAGGCACCACAGGTCCCTGGACACCGGGGAGCTGTTTTTT. It codes for CASRHHRSLDTGELFF. The chain joins TRBV12-3 or TRBV12-4 to TRBJ2-2; maybe TRBD1 (5 bases). The CDR3 covers 16 residues. The V gene lost 6 bases and the J gene lost 3 bases, with 17 bases spanning the gap.

This clonotype was seen a few times. CDR3 amino acids: CANQDRANTEAFF. In DNA form, the CDR3 reads TGTGCCAACCAAGACAGGGCGAACACTGAAGCTTTCTTT. The rearrangement joins TRBV10-3 to TRBJ1-1; 7 bases line up with TRBD1. V lost 10 bases and J lost 1; bases outside the gene matches: 6. Germline CDR1 and CDR2: ENHRY and SYGVKD. CDR3 length: 13 residues.

This clonotype was counted between two and nine times. This chain uses TRBV6-1 with TRBJ2-7; TRBD2 matches at 10 bases. V gave up 7 bases and J gave up 7 bases; unmatched junction bases: 16. The CDR3 totals 16 residues. CDR1 MNHNS and CDR2 SASEGT come from the germline V gene. The CDR3 DNA reads as TGTGCCAGCAAGCCCGGACTAGCGGCGAGGTCGGGAGAGCAGTACTTC. It translates to CASKPGLAARSGEQYF.

This sequence joins TRBV9 and TRBJ2-5, with TRBD2 as a possible D gene (5 bases). There are 13 residues in the CDR3. CDR1 and CDR2 (germline): SGDLS, YYNGEE. Between the trimmed V and J ends, which lost 4 bases and 4 bases, there was a span of 11 bases. The CDR3 DNA sequence: TGTGCCAGCAGCCCCCGGCTAGCAGAGACCCAGTACTTC. Translating it yields CASSPRLAETQYF. The whole variable domain, remainder taken from reference TRBV9 and TRBJ2-5, is DSGVTQTPKHLITATGQRVTLRCSPRSGDLSVYWYQQSLDQGLQFLIQYYNGEERAKGNILERFSAQQFPDLHSELNLSSLELGDSALYFCASSPRLAETQYFGPGTRLLVL.

This clonotype was seen a few times. The genes are TRBV5-6 and TRBJ2-4; D is perhaps TRBD1 or TRBD2 (5 bases each). This CDR3 comprises 14 residues. Germline loops: CDR1 SGHDT, CDR2 YYEEEE. Trimming left V 5 bases short and J 5 bases short, with 14 bases between. The CDR3 coding sequence is TGTGCCAGCAGTCCTCGAGGGGCAGAAAACATTCAGTACTTC. Translating it yields CASSPRGAENIQYF.

This clonotype was recorded a few times. The chain links TRBV12-3 or TRBV12-4 to TRBJ2-7; tentative D call: TRBD1 (5 bases). Trimming stripped 3 bases from V and 2 bases from J, with 11 bases between. This CDR3 is built from 14 residues. CDR3 DNA: TGTGCCAGCAGTTTTGAGACAGTGACCTACGAGCAGTACTTC. The encoded protein is CASSFETVTYEQYF.

This clonotype was seen a few times. This chain uses TRBV7-2 with TRBJ2-3; D unclear. The CDR3 contains 15 residues. Looked up from germline, CDR1 is SGHTA and CDR2 is FQGNSA. The V gene lost 5 bases and the J gene lost 3 bases, with 15 bases spanning the gap. In DNA form, the CDR3 reads TGTGCCAGCAGCCCGCGGTGGAGTTGGACAGATACGCAGTATTTT. Its translation: CASSPRWSWTDTQYF.

This clonotype was found a few times. This rearrangement joins TRBV4-1 to TRBJ2-1; a weak D match, TRBD2 (6 bases). The CDR3 contains 15 residues. V lost 0 bases, J lost 10 bases, and 16 bases lay in between. CDR1 MGHRA and CDR2 YSYEKL come from the germline V gene. The CDR3: CASSQEGKAEGEQFF. In DNA, the CDR3 is TGCGCCAGCAGCCAAGAAGGCAAAGCGGAGGGAGAGCAGTTCTTC.

The chain is built from TRBV25-1 and TRBJ2-1; D unresolved. The V end lost 4 bases, the J end lost 6 bases, and 7 bases lay between the germline ends. The germline V gene has CDR1 MGHDK and CDR2 SYGVNS. CDR3 length equals 12 residues. CDR3 in amino acids: CASSVHGNEQFF. In DNA, the CDR3 is TGTGCCAGCAGTGTTCACGGCAATGAGCAGTTCTTC. The entire variable domain, with the rest obtained from reference TRBV25-1 and TRBJ2-1, is as follows: EADIYQTPRYLVIGTGKKITLECSQTMGHDKMYWYQQDPGMELHLIHYSYGVNSTEKGDLSSESTVSRIRTEHFPLTLESARPSHTSQYLCASSVHGNEQFFGPGTRLTVL.

This chain links TRBV20-1 with TRBJ1-5; no definite D call. The CDR3 is 12 residues long. Germline loops: CDR1 DFQATT, CDR2 SNEGSKA (reference sequence). Deletions cut 3 bases from V and 3 bases from J, with 6 bases between. CDR3: CSASGNNQPQHF. The CDR3, as DNA: TGCAGTGCTAGCGGAAACAATCAGCCCCAGCATTTT.

The gene calls are TRBV25-1 and TRBJ2-7, with D perhaps TRBD1 or TRBD2 (5 bases each). The germline V gene has CDR1 MGHDK and CDR2 SYGVNS. Trimming removed 8 bases from V and 0 bases from J, with 20 bases in between. The CDR3 has 16 residues. CDR3 loop: CASGSPGPTYSYEQYF. The CDR3 DNA follows: TGTGCCAGCGGCTCGCCGGGGCCGACTTACTCCTACGAGCAGTACTTC.

This clonotype was detected ten times or more. A read error may produce the germline difference seen at one junction end. This rearrangement joins TRBV28 to TRBJ2-3; no reliable D call. There are 12 residues in the CDR3. Germline V gene sequence: CDR1 MDHEN, CDR2 SYDVKM. CDR3 loop: CASSFLTDTQYF. CDR3 nucleotide sequence: TGCGCCAGCAGCTTTCTCACAGATACGCAGTATTTT.

This clonotype has a handful of counts. V usage is TRBV9 and J usage is TRBJ2-3, with D unresolved. The CDR3 length is 11 residues. Germline V CDR1 and CDR2: SGDLS, YYNGEE. V was pared by 0 bases and J by 8 bases, with 4 bases between. As DNA, the CDR3 is TGTGCCAGCAGCGTAGACGGTACGCAGTATTTT. This translates into CASSVDGTQYF.

The rearrangement joins TRBV2 to TRBJ1-5, with 7 bases aligning to TRBD1. In germline, CDR1 is SNHLY, CDR2 FYNNEI. The junction had 6 bases not matched to a gene; V was cut back by 7 bases and J by 3 bases. This CDR3 spans 14 amino acids. This chain's CDR3 is CASKGTVYNQPQHF. The CDR3 DNA reads as TGTGCCAGCAAGGGGACAGTGTACAATCAGCCCCAGCATTTT.

For this clonotype: Relative to the germline gene, one junction end is altered; a read error may explain this. The rearrangement uses TRBV11-2 and TRBJ1-2; the D gene is possibly TRBD1 (6 bases). Germline V gene sequence: CDR1 SGHAT, CDR2 FQNNGV. This CDR3 has 11 amino acids. The CDR3 sequence: CASSLYRVTLF. CDR3 sequence (DNA): TGTGCCAGCAGCTTATACAGGGTAACTCTCTTC.

This clonotype was detected a few times. V gene TRBV10-3 combines with J gene TRBJ1-1; possible D gene TRBD1, 5 bases. The germline V gene has CDR1 ENHRY and CDR2 SYGVKD. The CDR3 totals 13 residues. V lost 2 bases, J lost 1 base, and 5 bases lay in between. CDR3 in DNA: TGTGCCATCAGTGAGGGACAGAACACTGAAGCTTTCTTT. This encodes CAISEGQNTEAFF.